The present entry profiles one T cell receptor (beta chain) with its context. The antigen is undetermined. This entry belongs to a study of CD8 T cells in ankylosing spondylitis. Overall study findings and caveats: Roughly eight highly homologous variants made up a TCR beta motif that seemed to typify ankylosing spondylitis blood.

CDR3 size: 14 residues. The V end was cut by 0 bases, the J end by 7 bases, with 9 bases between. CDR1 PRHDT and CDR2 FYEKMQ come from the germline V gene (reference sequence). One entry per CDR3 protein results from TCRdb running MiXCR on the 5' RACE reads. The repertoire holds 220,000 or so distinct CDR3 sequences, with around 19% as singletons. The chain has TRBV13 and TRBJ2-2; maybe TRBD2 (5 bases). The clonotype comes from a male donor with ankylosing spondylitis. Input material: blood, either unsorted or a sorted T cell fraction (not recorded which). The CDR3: CASSLGRGIGELFF. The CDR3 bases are TGTGCCAGCAGCTTAGGCCGGGGTATCGGGGAGCTGTTTTTT.